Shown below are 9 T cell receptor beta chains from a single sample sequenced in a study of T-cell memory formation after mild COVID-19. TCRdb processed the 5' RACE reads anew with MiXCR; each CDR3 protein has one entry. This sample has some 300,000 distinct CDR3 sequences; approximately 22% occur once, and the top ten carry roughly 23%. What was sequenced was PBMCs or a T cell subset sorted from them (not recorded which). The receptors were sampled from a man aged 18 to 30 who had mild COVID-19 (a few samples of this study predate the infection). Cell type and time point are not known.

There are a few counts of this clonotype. The CDR3 loop reads CASSLYQGSTDTQYF. The CDR3 DNA is TGTGCCAGCAGCTTATATCAGGGTAGCACAGATACGCAGTATTTT. The chain employs TRBV7-3 and TRBJ2-3; TRBD1 is a possible D gene (5 bases). The V end lost 2 bases, the J end lost 0 bases, and 9 bases lay between the germline ends. Germline V gives CDR1 SGHTA, CDR2 FQGTGA. There are 15 residues in the CDR3.

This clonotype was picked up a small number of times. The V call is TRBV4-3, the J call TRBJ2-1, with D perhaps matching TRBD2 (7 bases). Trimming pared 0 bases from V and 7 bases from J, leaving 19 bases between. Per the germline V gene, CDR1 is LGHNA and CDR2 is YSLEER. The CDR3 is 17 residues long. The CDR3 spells CASSQDLGGVTGNEQFF. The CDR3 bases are TGCGCCAGCAGCCAAGATTTAGGGGGGGTGACTGGAAATGAGCAGTTCTTC.

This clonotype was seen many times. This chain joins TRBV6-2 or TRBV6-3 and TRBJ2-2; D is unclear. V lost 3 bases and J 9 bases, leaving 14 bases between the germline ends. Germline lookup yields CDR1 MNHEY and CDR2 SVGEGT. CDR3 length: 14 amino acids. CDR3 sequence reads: CASSYTLSPRELFF. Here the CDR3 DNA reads TGTGCCAGCAGTTATACCCTCTCTCCCCGGGAGCTGTTTTTT.

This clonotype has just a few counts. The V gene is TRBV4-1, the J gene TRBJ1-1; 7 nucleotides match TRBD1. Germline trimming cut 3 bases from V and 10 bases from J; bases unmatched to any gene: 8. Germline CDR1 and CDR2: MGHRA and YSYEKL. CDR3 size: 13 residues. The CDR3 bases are TGCGCCAGCAGCCAGGCAGACAGGGCCGGAGCTTTCTTT. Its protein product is CASSQADRAGAFF.

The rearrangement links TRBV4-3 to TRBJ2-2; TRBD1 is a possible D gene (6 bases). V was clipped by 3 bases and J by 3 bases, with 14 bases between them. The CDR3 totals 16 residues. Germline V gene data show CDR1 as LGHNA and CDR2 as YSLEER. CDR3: CASSQGHLGDTGELFF. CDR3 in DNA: TGCGCCAGCAGCCAGGGACACCTTGGGGACACCGGGGAGCTGTTTTTT.

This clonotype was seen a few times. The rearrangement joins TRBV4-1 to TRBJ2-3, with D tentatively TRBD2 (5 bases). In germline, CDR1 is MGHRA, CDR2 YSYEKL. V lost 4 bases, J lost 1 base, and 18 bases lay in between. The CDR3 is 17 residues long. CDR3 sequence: CASSPRNSGIGTDTQYF. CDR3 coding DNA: TGCGCCAGCAGCCCCCGGAACTCGGGAATCGGCACAGATACGCAGTATTTT.

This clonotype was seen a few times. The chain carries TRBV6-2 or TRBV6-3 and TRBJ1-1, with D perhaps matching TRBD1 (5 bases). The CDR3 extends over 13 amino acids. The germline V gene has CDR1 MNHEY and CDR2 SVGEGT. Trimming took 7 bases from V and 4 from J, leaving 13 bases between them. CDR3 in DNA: TGTGCCAGCAATCAGGGAGTCCGCACTGAAGCTTTCTTT. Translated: CASNQGVRTEAFF.

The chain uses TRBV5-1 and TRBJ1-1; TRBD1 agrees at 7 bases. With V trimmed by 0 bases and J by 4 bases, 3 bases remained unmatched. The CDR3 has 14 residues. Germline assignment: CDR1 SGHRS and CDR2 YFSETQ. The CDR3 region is CASSLVRQGTEAFF. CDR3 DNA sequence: TGCGCCAGCAGCTTGGTTAGACAGGGCACTGAAGCTTTCTTT. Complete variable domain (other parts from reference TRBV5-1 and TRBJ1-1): KAGVTQTPRYLIKTRGQQVTLSCSPISGHRSVSWYQQTPGQGLQFLFEYFSETQRNKGNFPGRFSGRQFSNSRSEMNVSTLELGDSALYLCASSLVRQGTEAFFGQGTRLTVV.

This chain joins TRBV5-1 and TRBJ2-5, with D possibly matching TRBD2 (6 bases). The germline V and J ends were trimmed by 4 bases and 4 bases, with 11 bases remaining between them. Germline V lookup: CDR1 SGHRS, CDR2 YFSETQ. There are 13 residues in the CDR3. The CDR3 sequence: CASSTRGGETQYF. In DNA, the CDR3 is TGCGCCAGCAGCACGAGGGGAGGAGAGACCCAGTACTTC.